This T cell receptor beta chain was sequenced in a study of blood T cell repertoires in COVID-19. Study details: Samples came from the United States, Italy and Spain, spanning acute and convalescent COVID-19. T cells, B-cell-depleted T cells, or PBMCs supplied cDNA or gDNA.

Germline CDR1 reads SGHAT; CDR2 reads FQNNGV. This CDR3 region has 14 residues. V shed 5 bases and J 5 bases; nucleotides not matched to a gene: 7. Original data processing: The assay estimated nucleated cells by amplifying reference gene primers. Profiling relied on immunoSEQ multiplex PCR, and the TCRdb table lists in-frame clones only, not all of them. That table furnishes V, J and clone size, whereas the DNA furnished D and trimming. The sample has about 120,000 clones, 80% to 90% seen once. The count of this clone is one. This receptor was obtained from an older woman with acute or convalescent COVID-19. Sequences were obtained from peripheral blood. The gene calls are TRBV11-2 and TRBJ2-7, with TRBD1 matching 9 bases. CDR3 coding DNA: TGTGCCAGCAGCCCAAGGACAGGGGCCGACGAGCAGTACTTC. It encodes CASSPRTGADEQYF.